One and the same sample provided the 32 T cell receptor beta chains below, sequenced in a study of OX40 agonist ivuxolimab in advanced cancers. Some clones are missing from TCRdb's copy, which holds only in-frame ones; the method was immunoSEQ multiplex PCR. The table shows over 90,000 clones, with around 94% occurring only once. This specimen consisted of CD4+ or CD8+ T cells sorted from blood, obtained in a trial of the OX40 agonist ivuxolimab. These receptors all stem from an adult with an advanced solid tumor such as melanoma, head and neck, liver or kidney cancer.

The J gene is TRBJ2-5, the V gene TRBV11-2; weak D call: TRBD2 (6 bases). This CDR3 is built from 13 residues. V was trimmed by 1 base and J by 4 bases, leaving 7 bases between them. The germline V gene encodes CDR1 SGHAT and CDR2 FQNNGV. CDR3 bases: TGTGCCAGCAGCTTAGCGGGAGCAGAGACCCAGTACTTC. As protein: CASSLAGAETQYF.

This rearrangement joins TRBV18 to TRBJ1-2, with D perhaps matching TRBD1 (5 bases). V was cut by 1 base and J by 3 bases, with 15 bases left in between. In germline, CDR1 is KGHSH, CDR2 LQKENI. The CDR3 covers 16 residues. This CDR3 is CASSPRFNEQDYGYTF. For the CDR3, the DNA is TGTGCCAGCTCACCACGATTTAACGAACAGGACTATGGCTACACCTTC.

In its sample, this clone was seen a few times. The chain carries TRBV5-1 and TRBJ1-1; no firm D call. The germline V gene has CDR1 SGHRS and CDR2 YFSETQ. V dropped 3 bases and J dropped 0 bases, with 12 bases sitting between them. The CDR3 totals 15 residues. This CDR3 reads CASSSLGILNTEAFF. CDR3 coding DNA: TGCGCCAGCAGCTCGTTGGGGATTTTGAACACTGAAGCTTTCTTT.

This sequence joins TRBV11-3 and TRBJ2-5; D is possibly TRBD1 (6 bases). The CDR3 consists of 15 residues. Germline V gene data show CDR1 as SGHNT and CDR2 as YENEEA. The V end lost 1 base, the J end lost 5 bases, and 14 bases lay between the germline ends. The CDR3 DNA is TGTGCCAGCAGCTTAGGGGATGGACAGCGGGAGACCCAGTACTTC. Residues: CASSLGDGQRETQYF.

This chain links TRBV29-1 with TRBJ2-7; 13 nucleotides match TRBD2. Germline V CDR1 and CDR2: SQVTM, ANQGSEA. The CDR3 spans 16 residues. After removal of 5 bases from V and 4 bases from J, the junction contained 11 bases not matched to a gene. CDR3: CSVNYGTSGDPYEQYF. Written as DNA, the CDR3 is TGCAGCGTTAATTATGGGACTAGCGGGGATCCTTACGAGCAGTACTTC.

The chain is built from TRBV28 and TRBJ1-4; D unresolved. Germline V lookup: CDR1 MDHEN, CDR2 SYDVKM. The V and J ends lost 6 bases and 0 bases respectively, with 11 bases between them. The CDR3 has 15 residues. CDR3 region: CASSSSRATNEKLFF. The CDR3 DNA follows: TGTGCCAGCAGCTCTTCCCGGGCAACTAATGAAAAACTGTTTTTT. Complete variable domain (other parts from reference TRBV28 and TRBJ1-4): DVKVTQSSRYLVKRTGEKVFLECVQDMDHENMFWYRQDPGLGLRLIYFSYDVKMKEKGDIPEGYSVSREKKERFSLILESASTNQTSMYLCASSSSRATNEKLFFGSGTQLSVL.

The J gene is TRBJ1-2, the V gene TRBV7-2; D remains ambiguous. Trimming cost V 3 bases and J 5 bases, with 10 bases left between them. CDR1 is SGHTA, CDR2 FQGNSA, per germline. The CDR3 has 13 residues. This chain's CDR3 is CASSFGRPYGYTF. CDR3 coding DNA: TGTGCCAGCAGCTTTGGAAGGCCTTATGGCTACACCTTC.

The chain combines TRBV19 with TRBJ2-5, with D perhaps being TRBD1 or TRBD2 (5 bases each). The CDR3 is made up of 13 amino acids. V dropped 11 bases and J dropped 2 bases, with 15 bases sitting between them. From germline, CDR1 is LNHDA and CDR2 SQIVND (reference sequence). The CDR3, as DNA: TGTGCCGCCTCACGGGGCATACAAGAGACCCAGTACTTC. It is translated as CAASRGIQETQYF.

This chain connects TRBV5-1 to TRBJ2-3; 10 positions agree with TRBD2. This CDR3 is built from 16 residues. Germline V CDR1 and CDR2: SGHRS, YFSETQ. The trim removed 4 bases at V and 4 bases at J, leaving 9 bases unmatched. CDR3 nucleotides: TGCGCCAGCAGCCCTTCTAGCGGGAGCTCGGCAGATACGCAGTATTTT. Protein sequence: CASSPSSGSSADTQYF. Combining the CDR3 with reference TRBV5-1 and TRBJ2-3 gives the whole variable domain KAGVTQTPRYLIKTRGQQVTLSCSPISGHRSVSWYQQTPGQGLQFLFEYFSETQRNKGNFPGRFSGRQFSNSRSEMNVSTLELGDSALYLCASSPSSGSSADTQYFGPGTRLTVL.

The chain combines TRBV10-3 with TRBJ2-2; D could derive from TRBD1 or TRBD2 (5 bases each). Germline CDR1 ENHRY, CDR2 SYGVKD. The CDR3 contains 13 residues. V lost 4 bases and J lost 6, with 9 bases in between. The CDR3 loop reads CAISVGDPGELFF. CDR3 in DNA: TGTGCCATCAGTGTTGGGGACCCCGGGGAGCTGTTTTTT.

V and J are TRBV4-3 and TRBJ1-2; D ambiguous. The CDR3 sequence is 16 residues long. The ends were cut back, 0 bases at V and 0 bases at J, with 11 bases in the middle. Germline loops: CDR1 LGHNA, CDR2 YSLEER. CDR3: CASSQDAAVSNYGYTF. In DNA, the CDR3 is TGCGCCAGCAGCCAAGATGCAGCAGTCTCTAACTATGGCTACACCTTC.

The chain joins TRBV6-6 to TRBJ2-1, with D possibly matching TRBD1 (6 bases). The germline V gene encodes CDR1 MNHNY and CDR2 SVGAGI (reference sequence). Trimming took off 7 bases at V and 5 bases at J, with 12 bases between the two ends. This CDR3 spans 13 amino acids. The CDR3 spells CASNGRGNNEQFF. Written as DNA, the CDR3 is TGTGCCAGCAACGGCAGGGGAAACAATGAGCAGTTCTTC.

The chain links TRBV7-7 to TRBJ2-1, with 11 bases lining up with TRBD2. This CDR3 comprises 16 residues. CDR1 is SSHAT and CDR2 is FNYEAQ in the germline V gene (reference sequence). The V segment lost 5 bases and the J segment 10 bases; nucleotides outside the gene matches: 13. The CDR3 region has the DNA TGTGCCAGCAGCCCCTATAGCGGGGGGGCGAGAGGGGAGCAGTTCTTC. Its translation: CASSPYSGGARGEQFF.

The chain combines TRBV7-2 with TRBJ2-4; TRBD1 agrees at 10 bases. V was clipped by 4 bases and J by 7 bases; unmatched bases: 4. The length of the CDR3 is 14 residues. CDR1 is SGHTA, CDR2 FQGNSA, per germline. Written as DNA, the CDR3 is TGTGCCAGCAGCTCTCGGACAGGGGGGAACATTCAGTACTTC. This gives the protein CASSSRTGGNIQYF.

This chain connects TRBV27 to TRBJ1-5; 7 bases line up with TRBD1. Losses at the gene ends were 2 bases for V and 0 bases for J; bases not matched to a gene: 7. The CDR3 is 17 amino acids. Germline-derived CDR1 and CDR2 are MNHEY and SMNVEV (reference sequence). CDR3: CASSLTTGSGSNQPQHF. CDR3 DNA: TGTGCCAGCAGTTTAACGACAGGGAGCGGTAGCAATCAGCCCCAGCATTTT.

This sequence joins TRBV2 and TRBJ1-5; no reliable D call. Germline V CDR1 and CDR2: SNHLY, FYNNEI. V was clipped by 3 bases and J by 5 bases, with 11 bases between them. This CDR3 is 14 amino acids long. CDR3 region: CASSDQVRYQPQHF. DNA of the CDR3: TGTGCCAGCAGTGACCAGGTTCGGTATCAGCCCCAGCATTTT.

The chain employs TRBV6-9 and TRBJ1-2, with TRBD1 identical over 8 bases. The germline gives CDR1 MNHGY, CDR2 SVAAGI. The trim removed 4 bases at V and 7 bases at J, leaving 8 bases unmatched. The CDR3 is 14 amino acids. The CDR3 protein is CASSLPRTGPGYTF. The CDR3 DNA sequence: TGTGCCAGCAGTTTGCCTCGGACAGGGCCTGGCTACACCTTC.

The rearrangement links TRBV5-4 to TRBJ1-3; D unresolved. V was pared by 0 bases and J by 7 bases, with 5 bases between. CDR3 length equals 12 residues. Germline V gives CDR1 SGHNT, CDR2 YYREEE (reference sequence). DNA for the CDR3: TGTGCCAGCAGCTTGGTTTCTAACACCATATATTTT. It yields the protein CASSLVSNTIYF.

This clone was detected only once. The chain has TRBV7-2 and TRBJ2-3, with D perhaps TRBD1 (5 bases). Trimming took 5 bases from V and 7 from J, leaving 10 bases between them. The CDR3 sequence is 12 residues long. Germline V lookup: CDR1 SGHTA, CDR2 FQGNSA. The CDR3 loop reads CASSIQGNTQYF. The CDR3 DNA sequence: TGTGCCAGCAGCATCCAGGGAAATACGCAGTATTTT. Filled out from reference TRBV7-2 and TRBJ2-3, the complete variable domain reads GAGVSQSPSNKVTEKGKDVELRCDPISGHTALYWYRQSLGQGLEFLIYFQGNSAPDKSGLPSDRFSAERTGGSVSTLTIQRTQQEDSAVYLCASSIQGNTQYFGPGTRLTVL.

The V call is TRBV6-5, the J call TRBJ2-7; D gene ambiguous. The V and J ends lost 10 bases and 2 bases respectively, with 21 bases between them. The CDR3 totals 15 residues. Germline lookup yields CDR1 MNHEY and CDR2 SVGAGI. CDR3 in amino acids: CATIPSVRRPYEQYF. The CDR3 DNA sequence: TGTGCCACCATCCCCTCGGTCCGGCGGCCCTACGAGCAGTACTTC.

The chain couples TRBV29-1 to TRBJ2-3; 7 bases agree with TRBD1. The CDR3 extends over 12 amino acids. CDR1 is SQVTM, CDR2 ANQGSEA, per germline. V lost 7 bases and J lost 6; bases outside the gene matches: 7. In DNA form, the CDR3 reads TGCAGCGGGGGACAGTCACTGGATACGCAGTATTTT. Its translation: CSGGQSLDTQYF.

The chain employs TRBV18 and TRBJ2-2, with D hard to call. Germline loops: CDR1 KGHSH, CDR2 LQKENI. V lost 0 bases and J lost 7, with 9 bases in between. The CDR3 runs to 14 residues. The chain's CDR3 is CASSPPILRGELFF. As DNA, the CDR3 is TGTGCCAGCTCACCACCGATATTACGCGGGGAGCTGTTTTTT.

The chain is built from TRBV6-6 and TRBJ2-1; 15 bases are shared with TRBD2. This CDR3 comprises 15 residues. Germline-derived CDR1 and CDR2 are MNHNY and SVGAGI (reference sequence). V was clipped by 4 bases and J by 10 bases; unmatched bases: 5. The CDR3 nucleotides are TGTGCCAGCAGTTGGGGACTAGCGGGAGGTGAAGAGCAGTTCTTC. Its translation: CASSWGLAGGEEQFF.

This rearrangement joins TRBV29-1 to TRBJ2-1, with D hard to call. Germline lookup yields CDR1 SQVTM and CDR2 ANQGSEA. Between the trimmed V and J ends, which lost 3 bases and 3 bases, there was a span of 18 bases. CDR3 length equals 16 residues. CDR3: CSVELSDGYYYNEQFF. The CDR3 region has the DNA TGCAGCGTTGAGCTCAGTGACGGGTACTACTACAATGAGCAGTTCTTC.

The chain carries TRBV6-5 and TRBJ1-2; 7 bases match TRBD1. The germline V gene encodes CDR1 MNHEY and CDR2 SVGAGI. The CDR3 consists of 15 residues. V shed 5 bases and J 4 bases; nucleotides not matched to a gene: 10. The CDR3 spells CASSLRQGSLYGYTF. DNA of the CDR3: TGTGCCAGCAGTCTCAGACAGGGTAGCCTCTATGGCTACACCTTC.

This clone was counted once. In DNA, the CDR3 is TGTGCCAGCAGTTACTCCACCGCTGCATCTGGAAACACCATATATTTT. This gives the protein CASSYSTAASGNTIYF. The chain couples TRBV6-5 to TRBJ1-3; D call uncertain. The V gene lost 0 bases and the J gene lost 1 base, with 10 bases spanning the gap. The CDR3 is 16 residues long. CDR1 is MNHEY and CDR2 is SVGAGI in the germline V gene.

The rearrangement uses TRBV5-6 and TRBJ1-3; possibly TRBD1 for D (6 bases). CDR1 is SGHDT, CDR2 YYEEEE, per germline. This CDR3 has 15 residues. Trimming pared 2 bases from V and 2 bases from J, leaving 11 bases between. For the CDR3, the DNA is TGTGCCAGCAGCTTTACAGGGTCCCCTGGAAACACCATATATTTT. Amino acid sequence: CASSFTGSPGNTIYF.

This chain links TRBV2 with TRBJ1-5; TRBD1 aligns across 7 bases. This CDR3 region has 16 residues. V was pared by 6 bases and J by 6 bases, with 14 bases of the junction left unmatched. The germline gives CDR1 SNHLY, CDR2 FYNNEI. This CDR3 is CASRPGRTGFGQPQHF. As DNA, the CDR3 is TGTGCCAGCAGGCCCGGAAGGACAGGTTTCGGTCAGCCCCAGCATTTT.

The chain links TRBV29-1 to TRBJ1-3; no firm D call. The germline CDR1 and CDR2 sequences are SQVTM and ANQGSEA. This CDR3 has 13 amino acids. V lost 4 bases to trimming and J lost 0 bases, with 7 bases between them. CDR3 protein: CSVASDSGNTIYF. CDR3 nucleotide sequence: TGCAGCGTTGCGTCAGACTCTGGAAACACCATATATTTT. Supplemented by reference TRBV29-1 and TRBJ1-3, the full variable domain reads SAVISQKPSRDICQRGTSLTIQCQVDSQVTMMFWYRQQPGQSLTLIATANQGSEATYESGFVIDKFPISRPNLTFSTLTVSNMSPEDSSIYLCSVASDSGNTIYFGEGSWLTVV.

This clone was seen a single time. The V and J genes are TRBV5-1 and TRBJ2-5, with 8 bases aligning to TRBD1. The ends lost 3 bases at V and 2 bases at J; junction bases unmatched: 6. The length of the CDR3 is 15 residues. Germline V gives CDR1 SGHRS, CDR2 YFSETQ. CDR3 sequence reads: CASSWAGQGQETQYF. CDR3 DNA: TGCGCCAGCAGCTGGGCTGGACAGGGTCAAGAGACCCAGTACTTC.

V and J are TRBV5-1 and TRBJ1-3; 7 bases are shared with TRBD1. CDR3 length: 16 amino acids. After removal of 4 bases from V and 8 bases from J, the junction contained 15 bases not matched to a gene. Germline CDR1 reads SGHRS; CDR2 reads YFSETQ. CDR3 coding DNA: TGCGCCAGCAGCCCGGGGGTTGGGACAGCCTGGGACACCATATATTTT. Residues: CASSPGVGTAWDTIYF.

The rearrangement uses TRBV5-6 and TRBJ2-5; weak D call: TRBD2 (5 bases). The germline gives CDR1 SGHDT, CDR2 YYEEEE. The CDR3 sequence is 15 residues long. V was trimmed by 5 bases and J by 1 base, leaving 15 bases between them. Here the CDR3 reads CASSTRAGIQETQYF. DNA of the CDR3: TGTGCCAGCAGTACTAGGGCAGGAATCCAAGAGACCCAGTACTTC. Full variable domain (outside the CDR3, taken from reference TRBV5-6 and TRBJ2-5): DAGVTQSPTHLIKTRGQQVTLRCSPKSGHDTVSWYQQALGQGPQFIFQYYEEEERQRGNFPDRFSGHQFPNYSSELNVNALLLGDSALYLCASSTRAGIQETQYFGPGTRLLVL.